This TCR beta chain was obtained from a study of Ad26.COV2.S vaccination and SARS-CoV-2 variants. Study details: Donor allocation was to the COV1001 Ad26.COV2.S trial arm. The authors gave Ad26.COV2.S intramuscularly, either once or twice 56 days apart.

The CDR3 extends over 15 amino acids. Trimming removed 0 bases at V and 9 bases at J, with 16 bases between. Germline CDR1 reads SGDLS; CDR2 reads YYNGEE. TCRdb keeps only in-frame clones here, not all; method: immunoSEQ multiplex PCR. The data contain roughly 700,000 clones, 80% to 90% of them singletons. Described treatment: about 20 received Ad26.COV2.S at low or high dose, single or two shots; about 5 received placebo; per-sample allocation not given. Material that was analyzed had been drawn on day 63 after the first vaccine or placebo injection. Its platform was an Ad26 vector, and its expressed antigen was Wuhan-strain SARS-CoV-2 spike. Note on this clone: Its antigen is still unknown.

Study-wide results and limits: Reportedly, after vaccination the spike-specific CD8+ and CD4+ T cell responses displayed substantial breadth.

The chain couples TRBV9 to TRBJ2-1, with D perhaps TRBD1 (6 bases). The starting material was peripheral blood, obtained in a trial of Ad26.COV2.S vaccine versus placebo. This TCR derives from a person aged 18-60 years who received the Ad26.COV2.S COVID-19 vaccine or a placebo. The DNA for the CDR3 is TGTGCCAGCAGCGTAGACTCTACAGGGTTTACTGAGCAGTTCTTC. Residues: CASSVDSTGFTEQFF.